These 8 T cell receptor beta chains originate from one sample sequenced in a study of blood T cell repertoires in COVID-19. The protocol was immunoSEQ multiplex PCR, while the TCRdb copy is restricted to in-frame clones and leaves out a portion. This table holds around 180,000 clones, about 85% found once. The sequenced material came from peripheral blood. The receptor set was obtained from a man aged 55 to 70 with acute or convalescent COVID-19.

The rearrangement uses TRBV19 and TRBJ2-1, with 7 positions matching TRBD1. This CDR3 comprises 14 residues. V lost 5 bases and J lost 9; bases outside the gene matches: 10. Germline V gene data show CDR1 as LNHDA and CDR2 as SQIVND (reference sequence). CDR3 nucleotides: TGTGCCAGTAGTCACGGGACAGCCTCCGGTGAGCAGTTCTTC. Translated: CASSHGTASGEQFF.

V gene TRBV6-5 combines with J gene TRBJ2-7, with 8 bases lining up with TRBD1. J was trimmed by 4 bases and V by 5 bases; bases with no gene match: 4. Germline lookup yields CDR1 MNHEY and CDR2 SVGAGI. This CDR3 is 13 amino acids long. As DNA, the CDR3 is TGTGCCAGCAGTCCAGGGGGCAGGTACGAGCAGTACGTC. This sequence encodes CASSPGGRYEQYV.

The V call is TRBV6-5, the J call TRBJ2-2; TRBD2 agrees at 7 bases. CDR1 is MNHEY, CDR2 SVGAGI, per germline. Trimming took 7 bases from V and 3 from J; bases not matched to a gene: 8. CDR3 length: 15 residues. DNA for the CDR3: TGTGCCAGCAAGGGAGGGGCCCTGGACACCGGGGAGCTGTTTTTT. As protein: CASKGGALDTGELFF.

This chain links TRBV6-5 with TRBJ2-3, with 7 bases lining up with TRBD1. Trimming removed 9 bases from V and 1 base from J; junction bases left unmatched: 7. The CDR3 extends over 14 amino acids. Per the germline V gene, CDR1 is MNHEY and CDR2 is SVGAGI. Here the CDR3 DNA reads TGTGCCAGTATACAGGGGCCAGGCACAGATACGCAGTATTTT. Translated: CASIQGPGTDTQYF.

This clone showed up many times. V gene TRBV6-5 combines with J gene TRBJ1-4, with 9 bases lining up with TRBD1. V was clipped by 8 bases and J by 5 bases; unmatched bases: 6. Germline CDR1 is MNHEY and CDR2 is SVGAGI. CDR3 length: 14 amino acids. CDR3 sequence: CASWDREKNEKLFF. The CDR3 DNA is TGTGCCAGCTGGGACAGGGAAAAAAATGAAAAACTGTTTTTT.

This clone has only one observation. The chain couples TRBV30 to TRBJ2-7, with D possibly TRBD1 on 5 matching bases. This CDR3 spans 14 amino acids. Germline lookup yields CDR1 GTSNPN and CDR2 SVGIG (reference sequence). V was shortened by 2 bases and J by 1 base, with 12 bases between the two germline ends. DNA for the CDR3: TGTGCCTGGAGTCTCTCAGGGATTTCCTACGAGCAGTACGTC. Its protein is CAWSLSGISYEQYV.

The sample holds one count of this clone. The chain links TRBV7-8 to TRBJ1-2, with TRBD1 as a possible D gene (5 bases). V lost 1 base and J lost 4, with 16 bases in between. Germline-derived CDR1 and CDR2 are SGHVS and FQNEAQ. This CDR3 region has 16 residues. The CDR3 loop is CASSLVRSGGIYGYTF. CDR3 coding DNA: TGTGCCAGCAGCTTAGTTCGGTCGGGGGGAATCTATGGCTACACCTTC.

This rearrangement joins TRBV7-9 to TRBJ1-1; 10 nucleotides line up with TRBD1. This CDR3 region has 14 residues. Germline loops: CDR1 SEHNR, CDR2 FQNEAQ (reference sequence). Germline trimming cut 6 bases from V and 5 bases from J; bases unmatched to any gene: 6. CDR3 residues: CASRRQGARTEAFF. The CDR3 DNA reads as TGTGCCAGCAGACGACAGGGGGCAAGGACTGAAGCTTTCTTT.